The next 26 T cell receptor beta chains were all read from a single sample in a study of graft-versus-host responses after intestinal transplantation. Produced via immunoSEQ multiplex PCR; TCRdb's table is partial and in-frame only. The data hold 15,000 to 17,000 clones, with 33% observed a single time. Source: alloreactive CD4+ T cells from a mixed lymphocyte reaction culture, taken before intestinal transplant. Subset here: CFSE-low proliferating T cells sorted from approximately 6-day pre-transplant mixed lymphocyte reaction (GvH or HvG direction). The receptors originated from a human patient who received an intestinal transplant.

This clone was counted between two and nine times. The chain uses TRBV18 and TRBJ1-1; D unresolved. This CDR3 is 14 amino acids long. Germline V gene lookup returns CDR1 KGHSH and CDR2 LQKENI. The germline V and J ends were trimmed by 4 bases and 1 base, with 10 bases remaining between them. CDR3 nucleotides: TGTGCCAGCTCACACAACCGGGGGAACACTGAAGCTTTCTTT. Residues: CASSHNRGNTEAFF.

The V call is TRBV19, the J call TRBJ2-6; possible D gene TRBD1, 6 bases. V was trimmed by 3 bases and J by 0 bases, leaving 21 bases between them. CDR3 size: 20 residues. CDR1 is LNHDA and CDR2 is SQIVND in the germline V gene (reference sequence). In DNA, the CDR3 is TGTGCCAGTAGTATGCAAAACAGGGCGTTGAGGGTCTCTGGGGCCAACGTCCTGACTTTC. This encodes CASSMQNRALRVSGANVLTF.

The chain combines TRBV6-4 with TRBJ2-7; no clear D. This CDR3 is 13 amino acids long. The V end lost 4 bases, the J end lost 2 bases, and 9 bases lay between the germline ends. CDR1 MRHNA and CDR2 SNTAGT come from the germline V gene. The CDR3 here is CASSVKDPYEQYF. DNA of the CDR3: TGTGCCAGCAGTGTCAAGGATCCCTACGAGCAGTACTTC.

The chain is built from TRBV7-3 and TRBJ2-1, with TRBD1 as a possible D gene (6 bases). The CDR3 sequence is 15 residues long. The V and J ends lost 4 bases and 0 bases respectively, with 10 bases between them. Germline-derived CDR1 and CDR2 are SGHTA and FQGTGA. CDR3 nucleotides: TGTGCCAGCAGCTCAGGACAGAGCTCCTACAATGAGCAGTTCTTC. Amino acid sequence: CASSSGQSSYNEQFF.

The rearrangement links TRBV7-7 to TRBJ2-5; D is perhaps TRBD1 (5 bases). Trimming removed 2 bases at V and 5 bases at J, with 15 bases between. The germline V gene has CDR1 SSHAT and CDR2 FNYEAQ (reference sequence). CDR3 length equals 15 residues. The CDR3 DNA reads TGTGCCAGCAGCTTATCCTGGGGCTTTATGGAGACCCAGTACTTC. This sequence encodes CASSLSWGFMETQYF. The whole variable domain, filled in from reference TRBV7-7 and TRBJ2-5, reads GAGVSQSPRYKVTKRGQDVTLRCDPISSHATLYWYQQALGQGPEFLTYFNYEAQPDKSGLPSDRFSAERPEGSISTLTIQRTEQRDSAMYRCASSLSWGFMETQYFGPGTRLLVL.

This clone was seen more than once but under ten times. The gene calls are TRBV10-3 and TRBJ2-3, with 7 bases fitting TRBD2. This CDR3 is built from 14 residues. The J segment lost 0 bases and the V segment lost 7 bases, leaving 4 bases of the junction unmatched. Per the germline V gene, CDR1 is ENHRY and CDR2 is SYGVKD. The CDR3 region is CAITGGRSTDTQYF. Written as DNA, the CDR3 is TGTGCCATCACGGGGGGACGGAGCACAGATACGCAGTATTTT.

This sequence joins TRBV4-1 and TRBJ1-3, with 8 nucleotides matching TRBD1. Germline lookup yields CDR1 MGHRA and CDR2 YSYEKL. V lost 3 bases and J lost 5; bases outside the gene matches: 9. The CDR3 runs to 16 residues. The CDR3 spells CASSHDPGQGRNTIYF. The DNA of the CDR3 is TGCGCCAGCAGCCATGACCCCGGACAGGGAAGAAACACCATATATTTT.

This chain connects TRBV19 to TRBJ1-5; D not resolved. Trimming took 4 bases from V and 4 from J, leaving 5 bases between them. Per germline, CDR1 LNHDA and CDR2 SQIVND (reference sequence). This CDR3 spans 12 amino acids. CDR3 DNA sequence: TGTGCCAGTAGTAGACTAAATCAGCCCCAGCATTTT. It yields the protein CASSRLNQPQHF.

Within the sample, this clone is medium-sized. The chain uses TRBV6-1 and TRBJ2-7, with 10 nucleotides matching TRBD1. J gave up 4 bases and V 3 bases, and 9 bases lay outside the gene matches. The germline gives CDR1 MNHNS, CDR2 SASEGT. This CDR3 has 16 residues. CDR3 coding DNA: TGTGCCAGCAGTGACCCGGGACAGGGGTTATCGTACGAGCAGTACTTC. Its protein is CASSDPGQGLSYEQYF.

The chain carries TRBV5-1 and TRBJ2-1; TRBD2 matches 12 bases. Losses at the gene ends were 3 bases for V and 4 bases for J; bases not matched to a gene: 2. CDR1 is SGHRS and CDR2 is YFSETQ in the germline V gene. This CDR3 is built from 15 residues. The CDR3 reads CASSSSGRAYNEQFF. In nucleotides, the CDR3 is TGCGCCAGCAGCTCTAGCGGGAGGGCATACAATGAGCAGTTCTTC.

This rearrangement joins TRBV6-6 to TRBJ2-5, with 7 nucleotides matching TRBD1. The CDR3 has 15 amino acids. V shed 4 bases, J shed 4 bases, and the junction held 9 bases outside the gene matches. Germline V lookup: CDR1 MNHNY, CDR2 SVGAGI (reference sequence). The CDR3 reads CASSSPGQLGETQYF. Written as DNA, the CDR3 is TGTGCCAGCAGTTCCCCGGGACAGCTCGGAGAGACCCAGTACTTC.

This clone was picked up a small number of times. The chain carries TRBV9 and TRBJ2-3, with D perhaps TRBD1 (7 bases). Germline CDR1 reads SGDLS; CDR2 reads YYNGEE. This CDR3 region has 16 residues. V gave up 4 bases and J gave up 1 base, with 16 bases separating them. The CDR3 here is CASSTLTGEGTDTQYF. The CDR3 DNA sequence: TGTGCCAGCAGCACCTTAACAGGGGAGGGCACAGATACGCAGTATTTT.

The CDR3 is CASSASGGYEQYF. The CDR3 bases are TGCGCCAGCAGTGCTAGCGGGGGTTACGAGCAGTACTTC. This chain links TRBV10-2 with TRBJ2-7, with TRBD2 matching over 10 bases. Germline trimming cut 4 bases from V and 4 bases from J; bases unmatched to any gene: 1. The CDR3 has 13 amino acids. Per germline, CDR1 WSHSY and CDR2 SAAADI.

In this sample, this clone turned up a few times. This chain joins TRBV6-1 and TRBJ1-6; D call uncertain. Trimming stripped 1 base from V and 5 bases from J, with 18 bases between. In germline, CDR1 is MNHNS, CDR2 SASEGT. There are 18 residues in the CDR3. Here the CDR3 DNA reads TGTGCCAGCAGTGAAGGGAGGTTCCAACACCCCAATAATTCACCCCTCCACTTT. Translation gives CASSEGRFQHPNNSPLHF.

The CDR3 DNA sequence: TGCGCCAGCAGCCCCAGTCTAGCGGGGGGGGAGCTGTTTTTT. It yields the protein CASSPSLAGGELFF. The V and J genes are TRBV5-1 and TRBJ2-2, with 9 bases matching TRBD2. The junction had 6 bases not matched to a gene; V was cut back by 4 bases and J by 8 bases. Germline CDR1 and CDR2: SGHRS and YFSETQ. This CDR3 has 14 amino acids.

The chain recombines TRBV7-3 with TRBJ2-7, with TRBD1 identical over 10 bases. The CDR3 is made up of 14 amino acids. The V gene end was trimmed by 5 bases and the J gene end by 2 bases; junction bases not matched to a gene: 3. CDR1 SGHTA and CDR2 FQGTGA come from the germline V gene. The CDR3 loop reads CASSPDRGTYEQYF. DNA of the CDR3: TGTGCCAGCAGCCCGGACAGGGGGACCTACGAGCAGTACTTC.

Only a few counts were recorded for this clone. In nucleotides, the CDR3 is TGTGCCAGCAGTTCCTTGGGGGCCACCTACGAGCAGTACTTC. Translating gives CASSSLGATYEQYF. J is TRBJ2-7 and V is TRBV6-6, with D possibly matching TRBD1 (6 bases). Germline V gives CDR1 MNHNY, CDR2 SVGAGI (reference sequence). The V gene lost 4 bases and the J gene lost 2 bases, with 12 bases spanning the gap. This CDR3 is 14 amino acids long.

This clone has only a few counts. This chain links TRBV6-5 with TRBJ2-1, with 8 bases aligning to TRBD2. The germline V gene encodes CDR1 MNHEY and CDR2 SVGAGI. J gave up 8 bases and V 6 bases, and 6 bases lay outside the gene matches. The CDR3 spans 13 residues. CDR3 amino acids: CASSRSGNYEQFF. The CDR3 DNA reads as TGTGCCAGCAGCCGTAGCGGGAACTATGAGCAGTTCTTC.

This clone was counted a few times. The V gene is TRBV7-9, the J gene TRBJ1-5; perhaps TRBD1 as D (6 bases). This CDR3 contains 14 residues. Between the trimmed V and J ends, which lost 3 bases and 7 bases, there was a span of 13 bases. Germline V gene sequence: CDR1 SEHNR, CDR2 FQNEAQ (reference sequence). The CDR3 sequence: CASSFRKGGQPQHF. The CDR3 nucleotides are TGTGCCAGCAGCTTCAGGAAAGGGGGACAGCCCCAGCATTTT.

By sample fraction, this clone is medium-sized. The chain joins TRBV4-1 to TRBJ1-5; 7 positions agree with TRBD1. Trimming cost V 5 bases and J 2 bases; bases outside gene matches: 9. The CDR3 spans 16 residues. Germline-derived CDR1 and CDR2 are MGHRA and YSYEKL. DNA of the CDR3: TGCGCCAGCAGCACTGGGACAGCGAGGGGCAATCAGCCCCAGCATTTT. Translated, it gives CASSTGTARGNQPQHF.

The V and J genes are TRBV5-1 and TRBJ2-5, with 9 bases identical to TRBD1. Trimming cost V 2 bases and J 5 bases; bases outside gene matches: 10. This CDR3 comprises 16 residues. Per the germline V gene, CDR1 is SGHRS and CDR2 is YFSETQ. The CDR3 DNA follows: TGCGCCAGCAGCTTAAATAAGGGGACAGGGATGGAGACCCAGTACTTC. It codes for CASSLNKGTGMETQYF.

This clone is labeled medium-sized. The rearrangement joins TRBV9 to TRBJ2-1; TRBD2 aligns across 15 bases. V lost 0 bases to trimming and J lost 9 bases; unmatched junction nucleotides: 1. The germline gives CDR1 SGDLS, CDR2 YYNGEE. CDR3 size: 15 residues. The CDR3 DNA reads TGTGCCAGCAGCGTAGCGGGACTAGCGGGGGGTGAGCAGTTCTTC. Translation gives CASSVAGLAGGEQFF.

This clone has a handful of counts. The V and J genes are TRBV5-1 and TRBJ2-7; TRBD2 matches at 7 bases. V shed 4 bases, J shed 1 base, and the junction held 11 bases outside the gene matches. The CDR3 is 16 residues long. CDR1 and CDR2 from the germline V gene are SGHRS and YFSETQ. CDR3 nucleotide sequence: TGCGCCAGCAGCCGCGCTGGGGGGGTAGTATCCTACGAGCAGTACTTC. Its translation is CASSRAGGVVSYEQYF.

The chain joins TRBV12-5 to TRBJ2-7; D is unresolved. Trimming stripped 3 bases from V and 6 bases from J, with 12 bases between. CDR1 and CDR2 (germline): LGHNT, FRNRAP. This CDR3 has 13 residues. The CDR3 DNA reads as TGTGCTAGTGGTTTTAACAGCTTTAGCGAGCAGTACTTC. It codes for CASGFNSFSEQYF.

This clone is termed medium-sized. The rearrangement joins TRBV7-3 to TRBJ2-3; TRBD2 matches at 7 bases. CDR3 size: 13 residues. Germline V CDR1 and CDR2: SGHTA, FQGTGA. The J segment lost 5 bases and the V segment lost 5 bases, leaving 4 bases of the junction unmatched. CDR3 coding DNA: TGTGCCAGCAGCCAGGCGGGAGTAGATACGCAGTATTTT. Protein: CASSQAGVDTQYF. The variable domain in full, with the rest retrieved from reference TRBV7-3 and TRBJ2-3, is GAGVSQTPSNKVTEKGKYVELRCDPISGHTALYWYRQSLGQGPEFLIYFQGTGAADDSGLPNDRFFAVRPEGSVSTLKIQRTERGDSAVYLCASSQAGVDTQYFGPGTRLTVL.

V gene TRBV19 combines with J gene TRBJ2-3, with D possibly TRBD2 on 5 matching bases. Germline V gene data show CDR1 as LNHDA and CDR2 as SQIVND (reference sequence). The ends were cut back, 3 bases at V and 4 bases at J, with 11 bases in the middle. The CDR3 runs 14 residues. The CDR3 bases are TGTGCCAGTAGTATTTTGCGGGCATCAGATACGCAGTATTTT. Residues: CASSILRASDTQYF.